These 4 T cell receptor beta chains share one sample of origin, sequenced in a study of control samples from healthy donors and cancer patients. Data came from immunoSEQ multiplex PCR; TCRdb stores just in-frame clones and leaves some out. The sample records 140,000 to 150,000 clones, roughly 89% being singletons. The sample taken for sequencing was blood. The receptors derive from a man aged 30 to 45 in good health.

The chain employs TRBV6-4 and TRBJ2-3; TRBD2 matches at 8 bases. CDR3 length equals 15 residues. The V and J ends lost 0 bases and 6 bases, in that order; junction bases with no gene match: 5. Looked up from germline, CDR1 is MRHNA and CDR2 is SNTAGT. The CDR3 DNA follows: TGTGCCAGCAGTGACTCCGGGACTAGTTTCGATACGCAGTATTTT. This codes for CASSDSGTSFDTQYF.

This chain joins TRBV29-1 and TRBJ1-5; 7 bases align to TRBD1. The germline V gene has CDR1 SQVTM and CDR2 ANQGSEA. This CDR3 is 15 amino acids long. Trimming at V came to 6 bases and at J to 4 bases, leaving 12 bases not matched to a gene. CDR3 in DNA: TGCAGCGTCACCTTCCGACAGGGACCTAATCAGCCCCAGCATTTT. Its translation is CSVTFRQGPNQPQHF.

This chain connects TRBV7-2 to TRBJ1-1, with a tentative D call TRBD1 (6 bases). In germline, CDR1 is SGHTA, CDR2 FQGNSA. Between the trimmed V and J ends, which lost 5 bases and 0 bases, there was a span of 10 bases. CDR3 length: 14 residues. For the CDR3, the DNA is TGTGCCAGCAGCGAAGGACAGATGAACACTGAAGCTTTCTTT. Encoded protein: CASSEGQMNTEAFF.

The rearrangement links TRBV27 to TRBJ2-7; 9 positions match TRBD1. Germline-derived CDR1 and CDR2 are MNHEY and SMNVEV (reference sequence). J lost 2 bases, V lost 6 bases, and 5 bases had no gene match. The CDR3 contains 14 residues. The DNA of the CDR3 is TGTGCCAGCAGGCGACAGGGGGGAGCCTACGAGCAGTACTTC. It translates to CASRRQGGAYEQYF.